The 32 T cell receptor beta chains below all came from one sample that was sequenced in a study of blood T cell repertoires in COVID-19. Produced via immunoSEQ multiplex PCR; TCRdb's table is partial and in-frame only. The sample yields about 350,000 clones, 87% seen once. Specimen: PBMCs or T cells enriched from blood (not recorded which). The receptor source for this set is a woman aged 25-40 years who had recovered from COVID-19.

The chain employs TRBV2 and TRBJ1-1, with 7 nucleotides matching TRBD1. CDR3 length: 14 residues. With V trimmed by 5 bases and J by 5 bases, 8 bases remained unmatched. CDR1 is SNHLY, CDR2 FYNNEI, per germline. The CDR3 loop reads CASSSRTGVTEAFF. The CDR3 DNA sequence: TGTGCCAGCAGTTCTCGAACAGGGGTTACTGAAGCTTTCTTT. The full variable domain, its missing parts supplied by reference TRBV2 and TRBJ1-1, is EPEVTQTPSHQVTQMGQEVILRCVPISNHLYFYWYRQILGQKVEFLVSFYNNEISEKSEIFDDQFSVERPDGSNFTLKIRSTKLEDSAMYFCASSSRTGVTEAFFGQGTRLTVV.

Comment on this clone: The same CDR3 arises from other DNA sequences in this sample as well. The V call is TRBV18, the J call TRBJ2-5, with 7 bases that match TRBD1. The CDR3 is 14 residues long. V was clipped by 3 bases and J by 2 bases; unmatched bases: 3. Germline assignment: CDR1 KGHSH and CDR2 LQKENI. The DNA of the CDR3 is TGTGCCAGCTCACCGACGGGACAGCAAGAGACCCAGTACTTC. Amino acids: CASSPTGQQETQYF.

This chain links TRBV23-1 with TRBJ1-2; D unresolved. TRBV23-1 is reported as an ORF; its role is uncertain. The CDR3 runs to 13 residues. V was shortened by 3 bases and J by 5 bases, with 10 bases between the two germline ends. The CDR3 nucleotides read TGCGCCAGCAGTCAGAGAACGGGGTATGGCTACACCTTC. As protein: CASSQRTGYGYTF.

In this sample, this clone turned up a few times. This sequence joins TRBV28 and TRBJ1-2; TRBD1 aligns across 9 bases. Germline trimming cut 6 bases from V and 6 bases from J; bases unmatched to any gene: 8. This CDR3 has 14 residues. CDR1 and CDR2 (germline): MDHEN, SYDVKM. The CDR3 region has the DNA TGTGCCAGCAGACTTAGGACAGGGGTAGATGGCTACACCTTC. This translates into CASRLRTGVDGYTF.

The V gene is TRBV10-3, the J gene TRBJ1-3; D is uncertain. Trimming shortened V by 7 bases and J by 2 bases, and 6 bases separated the two germline ends. Germline V gene lookup returns CDR1 ENHRY and CDR2 SYGVKD. The CDR3 totals 12 residues. The CDR3 here is CAITEAGNTIYF. In nucleotides, the CDR3 is TGTGCCATCACCGAGGCTGGAAACACCATATATTTT.

Only one count was recorded for this clone. V and J are TRBV10-3 and TRBJ2-1; 13 positions match TRBD2. This CDR3 is built from 19 residues. With V trimmed by 4 bases and J by 4 bases, 13 bases remained unmatched. Germline CDR1 reads ENHRY; CDR2 reads SYGVKD. The CDR3 is CAISGGSTSGGPFYNEQFF. The CDR3 DNA is TGTGCCATCAGTGGAGGTTCGACTAGCGGGGGGCCATTTTACAATGAGCAGTTCTTC.

The rearrangement links TRBV6-2 or TRBV6-3 to TRBJ2-7; perhaps TRBD2 as D (6 bases). The CDR3 is 14 residues long. V was clipped by 3 bases and J by 2 bases, with 11 bases between them. Germline loops: CDR1 MNHEY, CDR2 SVGEGT. Here the CDR3 DNA reads TGTGCCAGCAGTTATGCGGGGTTTACCTACGAGCAGTACTTC. Translated, it gives CASSYAGFTYEQYF.

The chain joins TRBV7-6 to TRBJ1-1; 8 bases are a match to TRBD1. The CDR3 is made up of 15 amino acids. CDR1 is SGHVS and CDR2 is FNYEAQ in the germline V gene. The ends lost 1 base at V and 7 bases at J; junction bases unmatched: 8. The CDR3 reads CASSLGQQGESEAFF. CDR3 coding DNA: TGTGCCAGCAGCTTAGGTCAACAGGGGGAGAGTGAAGCTTTCTTT.

Note on this clone: This CDR3 is also generated by other DNA sequences in the sample. The CDR3 coding sequence is TGTGCCAGCAGCTTGTCGGGGGAAGAGACCCAGTACTTC. This gives the protein CASSLSGEETQYF. The rearrangement links TRBV7-9 to TRBJ2-5, with a weak D call TRBD2 (6 bases). V gave up 3 bases and J gave up 3 bases, with 8 bases separating them. CDR1 is SEHNR, CDR2 FQNEAQ, per germline (reference sequence). The CDR3 runs to 13 residues. The entire variable domain, with the rest obtained from reference TRBV7-9 and TRBJ2-5, is as follows: DTGVSQNPRHKITKRGQNVTFRCDPISEHNRLYWYRQTLGQGPEFLTYFQNEAQLEKSRLLSDRFSAERPKGSFSTLEIQRTEQGDSAMYLCASSLSGEETQYFGPGTRLLVL.

V gene TRBV27 combines with J gene TRBJ1-4; 7 bases agree with TRBD1. In germline, CDR1 is MNHEY, CDR2 SMNVEV (reference sequence). CDR3 length: 17 residues. The V segment lost 5 bases and the J segment 0 bases; nucleotides outside the gene matches: 9. In nucleotides, the CDR3 is TGTGCCAGCAGTCGAGACGGGACAGCAGCAACTAATGAAAAACTGTTTTTT. This sequence encodes CASSRDGTAATNEKLFF.

V is TRBV10-1 and J is TRBJ1-2; D is ambiguous. In germline, CDR1 is WNHNN, CDR2 SYGVQD (reference sequence). V gave up 0 bases and J gave up 4 bases, with 15 bases separating them. This CDR3 comprises 16 residues. This CDR3 reads CASSESGLEGVYGYTF. CDR3 bases: TGCGCCAGCAGTGAGTCGGGCCTTGAGGGTGTCTATGGCTACACCTTC.

This chain links TRBV28 with TRBJ1-2; 12 bases align to TRBD1. V gave up 4 bases and J gave up 2 bases; unmatched junction bases: 8. The CDR3 totals 17 residues. From germline, CDR1 is MDHEN and CDR2 SYDVKM. The CDR3 bases are TGTGCCAGCAGTTCAACGGGACAGGGGGCACGAAACTATGGCTACACCTTC. Protein product: CASSSTGQGARNYGYTF.

The rearrangement links TRBV19 to TRBJ2-1; the match to TRBD2 covers 12 bases. Germline loops: CDR1 LNHDA, CDR2 SQIVND (reference sequence). The V gene end was trimmed by 9 bases and the J gene end by 3 bases; junction bases not matched to a gene: 6. The CDR3 is 15 amino acids. The CDR3 reads CASQLAGGFYNEQFF. The CDR3 DNA reads as TGTGCCAGCCAGCTAGCGGGGGGGTTCTACAATGAGCAGTTCTTC.

J is TRBJ1-1 and V is TRBV3-1 (or the pseudogene TRBV3-2); 7 nucleotides agree with TRBD1. CDR1 and CDR2 (germline): LGHDT, YNNKEL (reference sequence). The CDR3 loop spans 16 amino acids. J lost 5 bases, V lost 6 bases, and 15 bases had no gene match. CDR3 nucleotide sequence: TGTGCCAGCAGTCCCGCGACCGACAGGGTCCTAACTGAAGCTTTCTTT. It specifies CASSPATDRVLTEAFF.

The rearrangement uses TRBV27 and TRBJ2-3; 7 bases match TRBD1. CDR3 length: 17 amino acids. After removal of 4 bases from V and 2 bases from J, the junction contained 12 bases not matched to a gene. The V gene's germline CDR1 is MNHEY and CDR2 SMNVEV (reference sequence). The CDR3 DNA follows: TGTGCCAGCAGTTCAAAGCCCCCGGGACAGTACACAGATACGCAGTATTTT. It yields the protein CASSSKPPGQYTDTQYF.

The chain carries TRBV29-1 and TRBJ1-4; D is possibly TRBD1 (5 bases). The V end was cut by 4 bases, the J end by 10 bases, with 10 bases between. Germline V CDR1 and CDR2: SQVTM, ANQGSEA. This CDR3 contains 11 residues. The CDR3: CSVVTGGKLFF. CDR3 coding DNA: TGCAGCGTTGTAACAGGTGGAAAACTGTTTTTT.

The chain has TRBV12-5 and TRBJ1-1, with 9 bases aligning to TRBD1. This CDR3 has 16 amino acids. The germline V gene has CDR1 LGHNT and CDR2 FRNRAP. V shed 0 bases and J 5 bases; nucleotides not matched to a gene: 7. The CDR3 DNA reads as TGTGCTAGTGGTTTGGTAGTAACAGGGGGCTTGACTGAAGCTTTCTTT. It encodes CASGLVVTGGLTEAFF.

The V call is TRBV2, the J call TRBJ1-6, with a tentative D call TRBD1 (5 bases). The CDR3 is 15 amino acids. Per the germline V gene, CDR1 is SNHLY and CDR2 is FYNNEI. V was trimmed by 1 base and J by 8 bases, leaving 12 bases between them. The CDR3 is CASSEGGGRYSPLHF. The DNA of the CDR3 is TGTGCCAGCAGTGAAGGCGGGGGACGTTATTCACCCCTCCACTTT.

The J gene is TRBJ2-3, the V gene TRBV3-1 (or the pseudogene TRBV3-2); D perhaps matches TRBD2 (6 bases). CDR3 length equals 14 residues. Germline V CDR1 and CDR2: LGHDT, YNNKEL (reference sequence). V gave up 3 bases and J gave up 4 bases, with 11 bases separating them. CDR3 sequence reads: CASSQGAGPDTQYF. The CDR3 nucleotides are TGTGCCAGCAGCCAGGGAGCGGGCCCAGATACGCAGTATTTT.

This chain uses TRBV9 with TRBJ1-3, with D perhaps matching TRBD1 (6 bases). V was trimmed by 3 bases and J by 0 bases, leaving 10 bases between them. The V gene's germline CDR1 is SGDLS and CDR2 YYNGEE. CDR3 length equals 15 residues. The CDR3 region has the DNA TGTGCCAGCAGCGCGAACAGGGTCTCTGGAAACACCATATATTTT. This sequence encodes CASSANRVSGNTIYF.

The CDR3 bases are TGTGCCAGCAGCGTGGGACAGGGACTAAACCCGCAAGAGACCCAGTACTTC. Translated: CASSVGQGLNPQETQYF. This sequence joins TRBV9 and TRBJ2-5; 9 bases map to TRBD1. V lost 2 bases to trimming and J lost 2 bases; unmatched junction nucleotides: 10. Germline loops: CDR1 SGDLS, CDR2 YYNGEE. The CDR3 contains 17 residues. The full variable domain, rest sourced from reference TRBV9 and TRBJ2-5, is DSGVTQTPKHLITATGQRVTLRCSPRSGDLSVYWYQQSLDQGLQFLIQYYNGEERAKGNILERFSAQQFPDLHSELNLSSLELGDSALYFCASSVGQGLNPQETQYFGPGTRLLVL.

On this clone itself: The sample holds other DNA sequences that translate to the same CDR3. This sequence joins TRBV6-5 and TRBJ1-2, with D possibly being TRBD1 (5 bases). This CDR3 is built from 14 residues. CDR1 MNHEY and CDR2 SVGAGI come from the germline V gene. V was cut by 0 bases and J by 3 bases, with 8 bases left in between. The CDR3 spells CASSYSGGDYGYTF. DNA for the CDR3: TGTGCCAGCAGTTACTCGGGGGGGGACTATGGCTACACCTTC.

The chain joins TRBV18 to TRBJ1-1; D may be TRBD1 (5 bases). This CDR3 is 16 amino acids long. The germline V and J ends were trimmed by 3 bases and 0 bases, with 14 bases remaining between them. The V gene's germline CDR1 is KGHSH and CDR2 LQKENI. The CDR3 protein is CASSPWGGDMNTEAFF. CDR3 bases: TGTGCCAGCTCACCGTGGGGGGGAGACATGAACACTGAAGCTTTCTTT. Supplemented by reference TRBV18 and TRBJ1-1, the full variable domain reads NAGVMQNPRHLVRRRGQEARLRCSPMKGHSHVYWYRQLPEEGLKFMVYLQKENIIDESGMPKERFSAEFPKEGPSILRIQQVVRGDSAAYFCASSPWGGDMNTEAFFGQGTRLTVV.

This clone appeared a single time. The V and J genes are TRBV27 and TRBJ1-4, with TRBD1 matching 7 bases. CDR1 and CDR2 from the germline V gene are MNHEY and SMNVEV (reference sequence). V gave up 4 bases and J gave up 13 bases; unmatched junction bases: 6. This CDR3 is built from 12 residues. The CDR3 bases are TGTGCCAGCAGTTCCGGGACAGACGGACTGTTTTTT. It is translated as CASSSGTDGLFF.

The chain has TRBV11-2 and TRBJ2-1; 8 positions agree with TRBD1. The V gene end was trimmed by 5 bases and the J gene end by 6 bases; junction bases not matched to a gene: 6. Germline V CDR1 and CDR2: SGHAT, FQNNGV. The CDR3 runs to 14 residues. The chain's CDR3 is CASSQGAGGNEQFF. In DNA form, the CDR3 reads TGTGCCAGCAGCCAGGGGGCCGGGGGCAATGAGCAGTTCTTC.

The chain employs TRBV6-5 and TRBJ1-3; weak D call: TRBD1 (5 bases). Trimming took 0 bases from V and 2 from J, leaving 5 bases between them. Germline V gene lookup returns CDR1 MNHEY and CDR2 SVGAGI. The CDR3 contains 14 residues. In DNA form, the CDR3 reads TGTGCCAGCAGTTACTCGGGGCCTGGAAACACCATATATTTT. Translating gives CASSYSGPGNTIYF.

V is TRBV4-1 and J is TRBJ1-5; the match to TRBD1 covers 8 bases. Trimming at V came to 0 bases and at J to 2 bases, leaving 6 bases not matched to a gene. From germline, CDR1 is MGHRA and CDR2 YSYEKL. The CDR3 totals 17 residues. The CDR3 spells CASSQDRQGSRNQPQHF. The CDR3 region has the DNA TGCGCCAGCAGCCAAGACCGACAGGGGAGCCGCAATCAGCCCCAGCATTTT.

The chain carries TRBV27 and TRBJ1-1; D unresolved. CDR3 length: 15 amino acids. V lost 5 bases to trimming and J lost 5 bases, with 18 bases between them. CDR1 is MNHEY and CDR2 is SMNVEV in the germline V gene (reference sequence). CDR3 sequence reads: CASSPRGRQMTEAFF. CDR3 coding DNA: TGTGCCAGCAGTCCCCGCGGCCGCCAGATGACTGAAGCTTTCTTT.

The chain has TRBV6-2 or TRBV6-3 and TRBJ2-7, with 8 bases lining up with TRBD1. The CDR3 totals 17 residues. Trimming cost V 0 bases and J 3 bases; bases outside gene matches: 10. In germline, CDR1 is MNHEY, CDR2 SVGEGT. The CDR3 reads CASSYSRTGQWGYEQYF. Written as DNA, the CDR3 is TGTGCCAGCAGTTACTCGAGGACAGGGCAGTGGGGCTACGAGCAGTACTTC.

V and J are TRBV4-1 and TRBJ2-5, with 7 bases fitting TRBD2. The CDR3 covers 15 residues. The V gene's germline CDR1 is MGHRA and CDR2 YSYEKL. J lost 5 bases, V lost 0 bases, and 6 bases had no gene match. Here the CDR3 reads CASSQEVSGWETQYF. Here the CDR3 DNA reads TGCGCCAGCAGCCAAGAGGTTAGCGGGTGGGAGACCCAGTACTTC.

The rearrangement uses TRBV3-1 (or the pseudogene TRBV3-2) and TRBJ1-3; TRBD1 matches 7 bases. Germline V gene sequence: CDR1 LGHDT, CDR2 YNNKEL (reference sequence). V lost 3 bases and J lost 2; bases outside the gene matches: 4. CDR3 length equals 15 residues. In DNA, the CDR3 is TGTGCCAGCAGCCACAGACAGGGAGCTGGAAACACCATATATTTT. It yields the protein CASSHRQGAGNTIYF.

The CDR3 loop is CASRGLAYQETQYF. The DNA for the CDR3 is TGTGCCAGCAGAGGACTCGCCTACCAAGAGACCCAGTACTTC. The J gene is TRBJ2-5, the V gene TRBV6-5; tentatively, D is TRBD2 (5 bases). The V gene lost 6 bases and the J gene lost 0 bases, with 11 bases spanning the gap. Looked up from germline, CDR1 is MNHEY and CDR2 is SVGAGI. CDR3 size: 14 residues.